Presented here are 5 T cell receptor beta chains from one specimen sequenced in a study of blood T cell repertoires in COVID-19. Generated by immunoSEQ multiplex PCR, the TCRdb table keeps only in-frame clones and is missing some. This sample has tens of thousands of clones, with about 83% found just once. Material: peripheral blood. The origin of the receptors is a human donor in a cohort sampled during active COVID-19.

This clone was counted many times. This chain joins TRBV9 and TRBJ2-2; 7 bases agree with TRBD2. Germline CDR1 and CDR2: SGDLS and YYNGEE. The V and J ends lost 0 bases and 6 bases, in that order; junction bases with no gene match: 8. The CDR3 is 16 amino acids. The CDR3 coding sequence is TGTGCCAGCAGCGTAGGGGTGAAGGCGGGGGCCGGGGAGCTGTTTTTT. Translating gives CASSVGVKAGAGELFF.

A single count supports this clone. J is TRBJ2-2 and V is TRBV7-3, with 11 bases fitting TRBD1. Germline V lookup: CDR1 SGHTA, CDR2 FQGTGA. J gave up 5 bases and V 5 bases, and 7 bases lay outside the gene matches. CDR3 length equals 16 residues. CDR3 coding DNA: TGTGCCAGCAGCCCGTCCGGGACAGGGGGGACCGGGGAGCTGTTTTTT. Amino acid sequence: CASSPSGTGGTGELFF.

The rearrangement joins TRBV7-3 to TRBJ2-1; 12 bases align to TRBD2. This CDR3 contains 17 residues. Germline CDR1 and CDR2: SGHTA and FQGTGA. V dropped 1 base and J dropped 12; count of bases not matched to a gene: 13. CDR3 in amino acids: CASSLSPGGLAGNRQFF. CDR3 bases: TGTGCCAGCAGCTTAAGTCCAGGGGGACTAGCGGGCAATCGGCAGTTCTTC.

J is TRBJ1-1 and V is TRBV19, with D unclear. Germline CDR1 LNHDA, CDR2 SQIVND (reference sequence). Trimming removed 2 bases from V and 4 bases from J, with 8 bases in between. This CDR3 has 13 residues. In DNA, the CDR3 is TGTGCCAGTAGTATACAGGTCCTCACTGAAGCTTTCTTT. This codes for CASSIQVLTEAFF.

The rearrangement uses TRBV10-1 and TRBJ2-2; 9 bases fit TRBD1. Germline V gene data show CDR1 as WNHNN and CDR2 as SYGVQD (reference sequence). With V trimmed by 2 bases and J by 4 bases, 5 bases remained unmatched. The CDR3 runs to 16 residues. CDR3 DNA: TGCGCCAGCAGTGAGACAGGGGGCATCGGCACCGGGGAGCTGTTTTTT. Protein product: CASSETGGIGTGELFF.